A single sample is the source of the 27 T cell receptor beta chains below, sequenced in a study of blood T cell repertoires in COVID-19. Sequencing was performed with immunoSEQ multiplex PCR; in TCRdb, only in-frame clones are kept and a portion is missing. Among roughly 310,000 clones listed, almost 90% were seen once. The source material was peripheral blood. The receptors were gathered from a woman aged 25 to 39 with COVID-19, enrolled during active disease.

The chain recombines TRBV5-4 with TRBJ2-2, with TRBD2 matching over 7 bases. CDR1 SGHNT and CDR2 YYREEE come from the germline V gene (reference sequence). V lost 3 bases, J lost 2 bases, and 4 bases stayed unmatched. The CDR3 runs to 15 residues. The DNA of the CDR3 is TGTGCCAGCAGCTCAGGACTAGAAAACACCGGGGAGCTGTTTTTT. Translated, it gives CASSSGLENTGELFF.

The chain carries TRBV28 and TRBJ1-3; D is uncertain. Trimming cost V 4 bases and J 12 bases, with 10 bases left between them. The CDR3 extends over 11 amino acids. CDR1 and CDR2 from the germline V gene are MDHEN and SYDVKM. The CDR3 loop reads CASSSSQIIYF. DNA for the CDR3: TGTGCCAGCAGTTCTAGTCAAATCATATATTTT.

This chain uses TRBV27 with TRBJ2-7; 8 nucleotides align to TRBD2. J was trimmed by 1 base and V by 2 bases; bases with no gene match: 1. Germline V gene data show CDR1 as MNHEY and CDR2 as SMNVEV (reference sequence). The CDR3 contains 14 residues. CDR3 bases: TGTGCCAGCAGTTTAACTAGCGGATCCTACGAGCAGTACTTC. Its translation is CASSLTSGSYEQYF.

This clone was seen only once. V is TRBV5-1 and J is TRBJ1-6; the D is unclear. The CDR3 length is 17 residues. V was clipped by 0 bases and J by 10 bases, with 20 bases between them. Germline V gives CDR1 SGHRS, CDR2 YFSETQ. DNA for the CDR3: TGCGCCAGCAGCTTGGTTGGCTCGGTACAGATAGACTCACCCCTCCACTTT. Translation: CASSLVGSVQIDSPLHF. The full variable domain, completed using reference TRBV5-1 and TRBJ1-6, is KAGVTQTPRYLIKTRGQQVTLSCSPISGHRSVSWYQQTPGQGLQFLFEYFSETQRNKGNFPGRFSGRQFSNSRSEMNVSTLELGDSALYLCASSLVGSVQIDSPLHFGNGTRLTVT.

V usage is TRBV7-2 and J usage is TRBJ1-3; no clear D. The V end lost 0 bases, the J end lost 4 bases, and 7 bases lay between the germline ends. Germline CDR1 and CDR2: SGHTA and FQGNSA. This CDR3 spans 14 amino acids. The CDR3 DNA reads as TGTGCCAGCAGCTTAGCCCCCGGGGGAAACACCATATATTTT. Amino acid sequence: CASSLAPGGNTIYF. The full variable domain, its missing parts supplied by reference TRBV7-2 and TRBJ1-3, is GAGVSQSPSNKVTEKGKDVELRCDPISGHTALYWYRQSLGQGLEFLIYFQGNSAPDKSGLPSDRFSAERTGGSVSTLTIQRTQQEDSAVYLCASSLAPGGNTIYFGEGSWLTVV.

The chain is built from TRBV9 and TRBJ1-3, with 7 positions matching TRBD1. Trimming at V came to 3 bases and at J to 1 base, leaving 4 bases not matched to a gene. The CDR3 is 15 amino acids. CDR1 and CDR2 from the germline V gene are SGDLS and YYNGEE. The CDR3 region is CASSAQTGSGNTIYF. The CDR3 DNA follows: TGTGCCAGCAGCGCCCAGACAGGGTCTGGAAACACCATATATTTT.

The chain has TRBV30 and TRBJ2-5; 8 nucleotides match TRBD1. The ends lost 4 bases at V and 5 bases at J; junction bases unmatched: 6. The CDR3 runs to 13 residues. Germline V gene sequence: CDR1 GTSNPN, CDR2 SVGIG (reference sequence). The CDR3 DNA sequence: TGTGCCTGGAACAGGGGGGTAGGGGAGACCCAGTACTTC. It translates to CAWNRGVGETQYF.

The chain combines TRBV10-2 with TRBJ2-2; the D gene is possibly TRBD2 (5 bases). The CDR3 sequence is 14 residues long. Between the trimmed V and J ends, which lost 6 bases and 6 bases, there was a span of 14 bases. Germline loops: CDR1 WSHSY, CDR2 SAAADI. CDR3 amino acids: CASRRTRSAGELFF. In DNA form, the CDR3 reads TGCGCCAGCAGGAGGACTCGGTCCGCCGGGGAGCTGTTTTTT.

V usage is TRBV30 and J usage is TRBJ1-5, with TRBD1 as a possible D gene (5 bases). This CDR3 spans 15 amino acids. From germline, CDR1 is GTSNPN and CDR2 SVGIG (reference sequence). V lost 3 bases to trimming and J lost 0 bases, with 12 bases between them. CDR3 sequence reads: CAWSRTGDSNQPQHF. The CDR3 DNA sequence: TGTGCCTGGAGCCGCACGGGGGATAGCAATCAGCCCCAGCATTTT.

This chain joins TRBV10-3 and TRBJ2-3, with D perhaps matching TRBD1 (5 bases). CDR1 is ENHRY and CDR2 is SYGVKD in the germline V gene. The ends were cut back, 0 bases at V and 3 bases at J, with 10 bases in the middle. This CDR3 spans 15 amino acids. The CDR3 DNA follows: TGTGCCATCAGTGAGTCGTTTCCAGGGACAGATACGCAGTATTTT. Protein: CAISESFPGTDTQYF.

The rearrangement joins TRBV27 to TRBJ1-2, with D perhaps TRBD1 (6 bases). The CDR3 spans 12 residues. V was clipped by 2 bases and J by 6 bases, with 7 bases between them. The germline CDR1 and CDR2 sequences are MNHEY and SMNVEV (reference sequence). Here the CDR3 DNA reads TGTGCCAGCAGTTTAGAGGGGGATGGCTACACCTTC. It yields the protein CASSLEGDGYTF.

V and J are TRBV28 and TRBJ1-5; weak D call: TRBD1 (6 bases). Germline CDR1 reads MDHEN; CDR2 reads SYDVKM. Trimming took 5 bases from V and 3 from J, leaving 17 bases between them. This CDR3 contains 16 residues. DNA of the CDR3: TGTGCCAGCAGTCGGGGCGGGGGGGCATTCAATCAGCCCCAGCATTTT. Residues: CASSRGGGAFNQPQHF.

The V gene is TRBV6-1, the J gene TRBJ1-1, with TRBD1 matching 8 bases. CDR3 size: 17 residues. CDR1 MNHNS and CDR2 SASEGT come from the germline V gene. Unmatched junction bases numbered 9, after V lost 2 bases and J lost 1 base. The CDR3 here is CASSEIIVTGANTEAFF. In nucleotides, the CDR3 is TGTGCCAGCAGTGAAATTATCGTGACAGGGGCGAACACTGAAGCTTTCTTT.

The chain carries TRBV7-9 and TRBJ2-3; 10 bases align to TRBD2. V lost 5 bases and J lost 6; bases outside the gene matches: 8. Germline CDR1 and CDR2: SEHNR and FQNEAQ (reference sequence). This CDR3 is built from 15 residues. CDR3 in amino acids: CASSLGTSEEDTQYF. The CDR3 DNA sequence: TGTGCCAGCAGCCTAGGGACTAGCGAGGAGGATACGCAGTATTTT. The full variable domain, completed using reference TRBV7-9 and TRBJ2-3, is DTGVSQNPRHKITKRGQNVTFRCDPISEHNRLYWYRQTLGQGPEFLTYFQNEAQLEKSRLLSDRFSAERPKGSFSTLEIQRTEQGDSAMYLCASSLGTSEEDTQYFGPGTRLTVL.

The chain links TRBV6-1 to TRBJ1-1, with 9 positions matching TRBD1. Germline CDR1 and CDR2: MNHNS and SASEGT. The junction had 8 bases not matched to a gene; V was cut back by 3 bases and J by 6 bases. This CDR3 has 15 amino acids. This CDR3 is CASSESQGAVAEAFF. The CDR3 nucleotides are TGTGCCAGCAGTGAGTCACAGGGGGCTGTGGCTGAAGCTTTCTTT.

The rearrangement uses TRBV2 and TRBJ1-6, with 10 nucleotides matching TRBD1. Per the germline V gene, CDR1 is SNHLY and CDR2 is FYNNEI. The ends lost 0 bases at V and 5 bases at J; junction bases unmatched: 1. There are 16 residues in the CDR3. In DNA, the CDR3 is TGTGCCAGCAGTGAAGCGGACAGGGGGGATAATTCACCCCTCCACTTT. This codes for CASSEADRGDNSPLHF.

This rearrangement joins TRBV29-1 to TRBJ1-2; 9 positions agree with TRBD1. The CDR3 extends over 14 amino acids. Germline V gene lookup returns CDR1 SQVTM and CDR2 ANQGSEA. V was clipped by 2 bases and J by 4 bases; unmatched bases: 5. The DNA for the CDR3 is TGCAGCGTTGAACGACAGGGGGGAACCTATGGCTACACCTTC. Protein product: CSVERQGGTYGYTF.

This rearrangement joins TRBV20-1 to TRBJ2-3; possible D gene TRBD2, 5 bases. Germline V gene lookup returns CDR1 DFQATT and CDR2 SNEGSKA (reference sequence). Trimming shortened V by 6 bases and J by 4 bases, and 17 bases separated the two germline ends. This CDR3 comprises 14 residues. CDR3 sequence (DNA): TGCAGTGCCAGTACTAGTCTAAGGCCAGATACGCAGTATTTT. It specifies CSASTSLRPDTQYF.

As regards this clone: The sample holds other DNA sequences that translate to the same CDR3. This chain uses TRBV5-1 with TRBJ2-7, with D possibly TRBD1 on 5 matching bases. From germline, CDR1 is SGHRS and CDR2 YFSETQ. V dropped 0 bases and J dropped 1 base, with 5 bases sitting between them. The CDR3 is 13 amino acids. CDR3 sequence reads: CASSLGQSYEQYF. The CDR3 DNA reads as TGCGCCAGCAGCTTGGGACAGTCCTACGAGCAGTACTTC.

The V call is TRBV11-2, the J call TRBJ1-2; D is perhaps TRBD1 (5 bases). CDR1 and CDR2 (germline): SGHAT, FQNNGV. The CDR3 is 13 residues long. Deletions cut 6 bases from V and 4 bases from J, with 12 bases between. The CDR3 region is CASRRIQAYGYTF. The CDR3 nucleotides read TGTGCCAGCAGGCGTATACAGGCCTATGGCTACACCTTC.

This rearrangement joins TRBV11-1 to TRBJ2-2; TRBD1 matches at 7 bases. The CDR3 is made up of 15 amino acids. V shed 5 bases, J shed 3 bases, and the junction held 6 bases outside the gene matches. Germline CDR1 reads SGHAT; CDR2 reads FQDESV (reference sequence). CDR3 nucleotides: TGTGCCAGCAGCGCAGGGGGAATACACACCGGGGAGCTGTTTTTT. The encoded protein is CASSAGGIHTGELFF.

The V and J genes are TRBV6-5 and TRBJ2-2, with a tentative D call TRBD1 (6 bases). This CDR3 spans 16 amino acids. Trimming left V 0 bases short and J 1 base short, with 9 bases between. CDR1 is MNHEY and CDR2 is SVGAGI in the germline V gene. CDR3 protein: CASSYSMGQNTGELFF. In DNA, the CDR3 is TGTGCCAGCAGTTACTCAATGGGACAGAACACCGGGGAGCTGTTTTTT.

The chain is built from TRBV27 and TRBJ1-4, with D tentatively TRBD1 (5 bases). Trimming shortened V by 2 bases and J by 8 bases, and 18 bases separated the two germline ends. In germline, CDR1 is MNHEY, CDR2 SMNVEV (reference sequence). CDR3 length equals 16 residues. DNA of the CDR3: TGTGCCAGCAGTTTAATCTCCGGGACTGGGGAGGAAAAACTGTTTTTT. It yields the protein CASSLISGTGEEKLFF.

The chain has TRBV10-2 and TRBJ1-4, with no clear D. Trimming removed 6 bases from V and 8 bases from J, with 13 bases in between. The V gene's germline CDR1 is WSHSY and CDR2 SAAADI. CDR3 length: 13 amino acids. The CDR3 DNA reads TGCGCCAGCAGCTCAGTTATCCAGGAAAAACTGTTTTTT. It specifies CASSSVIQEKLFF.

This chain links TRBV24-1 with TRBJ2-1; 10 bases agree with TRBD2. The CDR3 covers 16 residues. V was clipped by 0 bases and J by 4 bases; unmatched bases: 2. The V gene's germline CDR1 is KGHDR and CDR2 SFDVKD. The CDR3 here is CATSDLTSGTYNEQFF. CDR3 DNA sequence: TGTGCCACCAGTGATTTGACTAGCGGGACATACAATGAGCAGTTCTTC.

This rearrangement joins TRBV24-1 to TRBJ1-2; D may be TRBD1 (6 bases). Between the trimmed V and J ends, which lost 7 bases and 3 bases, there was a span of 14 bases. Germline-derived CDR1 and CDR2 are KGHDR and SFDVKD. CDR3 size: 14 residues. This CDR3 reads CATRPTGGDYGYTF. CDR3 in DNA: TGTGCCACCAGACCTACGGGGGGCGACTATGGCTACACCTTC.

This clone was recorded only once. The rearrangement joins TRBV5-5 to TRBJ2-7; 8 nucleotides align to TRBD2. Germline loops: CDR1 SGHKS, CDR2 YYEKEE (reference sequence). The CDR3 is 15 residues long. Trimming took 3 bases from V and 6 from J; bases not matched to a gene: 11. CDR3 DNA sequence: TGTGCCAGCAGCTCATCCCCGGGACTAGAGACCGAGCAGTACTTC. Translated: CASSSSPGLETEQYF.